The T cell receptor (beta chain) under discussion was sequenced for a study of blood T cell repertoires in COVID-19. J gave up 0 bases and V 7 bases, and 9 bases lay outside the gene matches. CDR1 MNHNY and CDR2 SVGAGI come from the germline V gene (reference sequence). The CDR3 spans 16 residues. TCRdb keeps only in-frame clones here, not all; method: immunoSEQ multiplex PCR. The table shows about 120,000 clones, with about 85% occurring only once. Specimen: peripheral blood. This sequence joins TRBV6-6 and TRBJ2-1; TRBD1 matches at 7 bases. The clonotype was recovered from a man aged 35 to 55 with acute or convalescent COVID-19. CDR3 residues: CASIGPQGSSYNEQFF. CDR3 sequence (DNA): TGTGCCAGCATCGGACCACAGGGGAGCTCCTACAATGAGCAGTTCTTC.